The TCR beta chain described here comes from a study of T cells in Graves' hyperthyroidism and ophthalmopathy. Template material for amplifying TCR beta CDR3 regions consisted of RNA transcripts. An initial round of RT-PCR targeting the TCR CDR3 relied on the HTBI primer set. TCRdb reanalysed the multiplex PCR reads using MiXCR and keeps one entry per CDR3 protein. The sample has approximately 700,000 distinct CDR3 sequences; over 40% are singletons. The V gene lost 2 bases and the J gene lost 6 bases, with 10 bases spanning the gap. This CDR3 is built from 14 residues. Germline V gene sequence: CDR1 MNHNS, CDR2 SASEGT.

Sequencing was done on a sample of peripheral blood or thyroid tissue (not recorded which). The V call is TRBV6-1, the J call TRBJ2-2; maybe TRBD2 (6 bases). The receptor's source is an adult man with Graves' disease, either hyperthyroidism or ophthalmopathy (not recorded which). The CDR3 bases are TGTGCCAGCAGTGAATACGGGGGTTCCGGGGAGCTGTTTTTT. The encoded protein is CASSEYGGSGELFF.